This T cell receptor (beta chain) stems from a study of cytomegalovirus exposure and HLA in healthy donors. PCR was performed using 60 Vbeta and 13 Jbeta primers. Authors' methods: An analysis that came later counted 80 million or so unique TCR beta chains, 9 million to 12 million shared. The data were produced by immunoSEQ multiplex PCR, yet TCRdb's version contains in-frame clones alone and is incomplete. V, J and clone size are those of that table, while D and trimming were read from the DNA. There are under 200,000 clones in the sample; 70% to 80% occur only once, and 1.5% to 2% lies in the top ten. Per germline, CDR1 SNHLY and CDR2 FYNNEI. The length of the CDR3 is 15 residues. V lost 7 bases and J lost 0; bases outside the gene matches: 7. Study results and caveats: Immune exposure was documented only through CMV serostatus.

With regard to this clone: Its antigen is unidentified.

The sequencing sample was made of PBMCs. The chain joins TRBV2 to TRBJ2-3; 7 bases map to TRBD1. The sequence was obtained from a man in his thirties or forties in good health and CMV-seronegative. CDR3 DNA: TGTGCCAGCAAGAGGGACAGCACTAGCACAGATACGCAGTATTTT. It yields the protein CASKRDSTSTDTQYF.